This T cell receptor beta chain was obtained from a study of cytomegalovirus exposure and HLA in healthy donors. General study points: For most TCR sequences rarity was the rule, although some public TCRs occurred in many donors. A link between a missense DCLRE1C variant and TCR beta V- and J-gene trimming emerged from a later analysis.

With V trimmed by 5 bases and J by 9 bases, 13 bases remained unmatched. The length of the CDR3 is 17 residues. Germline CDR1 and CDR2: PRHDT and FYEKMQ (reference sequence). In the PCR, 60 Vbeta and 13 Jbeta primers were used. TCRdb's copy holds only in-frame clones and misses some; the assay was immunoSEQ multiplex PCR. The profile shows about 140,000 clones, about 80% of them singletons. Comment on this clone: As yet, its antigen is unknown.

The chain joins TRBV13 to TRBJ2-1; 13 nucleotides agree with TRBD2. The source is a man younger than 40 in good health and CMV-seronegative. Sample: PBMCs. The CDR3 bases are TGTGCCAGCAGCAGTTTAGGGACTAGCGGGGCTAAGCCTGAGCAGTTCTTC. It yields the protein CASSSLGTSGAKPEQFF.